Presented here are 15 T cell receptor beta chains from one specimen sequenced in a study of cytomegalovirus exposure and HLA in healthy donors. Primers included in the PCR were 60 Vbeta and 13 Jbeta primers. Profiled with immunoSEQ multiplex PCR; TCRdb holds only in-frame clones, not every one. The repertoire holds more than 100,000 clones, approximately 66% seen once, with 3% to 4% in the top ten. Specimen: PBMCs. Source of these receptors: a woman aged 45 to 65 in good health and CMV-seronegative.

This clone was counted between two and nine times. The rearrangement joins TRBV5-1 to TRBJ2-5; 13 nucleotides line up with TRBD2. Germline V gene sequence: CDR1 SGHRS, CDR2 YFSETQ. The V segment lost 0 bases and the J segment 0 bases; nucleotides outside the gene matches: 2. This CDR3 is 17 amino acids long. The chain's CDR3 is CASSLAGTSGDQETQYF. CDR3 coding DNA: TGCGCCAGCAGCTTGGCCGGGACTAGCGGGGACCAAGAGACCCAGTACTTC.

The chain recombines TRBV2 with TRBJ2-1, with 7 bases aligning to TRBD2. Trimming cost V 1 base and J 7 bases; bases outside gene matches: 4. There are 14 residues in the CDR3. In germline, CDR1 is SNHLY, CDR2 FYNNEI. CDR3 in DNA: TGTGCCAGCAGTGAAGAGTGGCGGGGGAATGAGCAGTTCTTC. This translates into CASSEEWRGNEQFF.

CDR3 coding DNA: TGTGCCAGCAGTGAGGTGAGGGCATTCGAGCAGTACTTC. Residues: CASSEVRAFEQYF. This sequence joins TRBV2 and TRBJ2-7, with a tentative D call TRBD2 (5 bases). V dropped 3 bases and J dropped 6 bases, with 12 bases sitting between them. There are 13 residues in the CDR3. CDR1 and CDR2 (germline): SNHLY, FYNNEI.

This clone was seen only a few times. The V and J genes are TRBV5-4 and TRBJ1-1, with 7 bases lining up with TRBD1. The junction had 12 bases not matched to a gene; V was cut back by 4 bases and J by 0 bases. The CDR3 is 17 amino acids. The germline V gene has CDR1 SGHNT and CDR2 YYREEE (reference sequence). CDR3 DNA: TGTGCCAGCAGCAAGACAGGGATAGGGGGCATGAACACTGAAGCTTTCTTT. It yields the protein CASSKTGIGGMNTEAFF.

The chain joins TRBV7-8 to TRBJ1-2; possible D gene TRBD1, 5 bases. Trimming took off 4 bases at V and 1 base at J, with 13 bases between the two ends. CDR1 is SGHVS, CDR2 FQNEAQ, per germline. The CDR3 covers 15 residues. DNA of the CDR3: TGTGCCAGCAGCTCGCGGACGGGGGGTAACTATGGCTACACCTTC. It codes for CASSSRTGGNYGYTF.

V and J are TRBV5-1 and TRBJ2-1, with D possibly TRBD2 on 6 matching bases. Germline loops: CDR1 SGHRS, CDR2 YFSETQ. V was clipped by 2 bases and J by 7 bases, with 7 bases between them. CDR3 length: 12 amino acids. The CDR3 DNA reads TGCGCCAGCAGCTTCGGGGGAAATGAGCAGTTCTTC. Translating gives CASSFGGNEQFF.

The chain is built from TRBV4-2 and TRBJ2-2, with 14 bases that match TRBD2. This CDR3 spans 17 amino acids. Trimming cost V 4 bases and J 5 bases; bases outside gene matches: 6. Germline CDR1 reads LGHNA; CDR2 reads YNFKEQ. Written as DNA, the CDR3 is TGTGCCAGCAGCCGCGGGACTAGCGGGAGCCGAACCGGGGAGCTGTTTTTT. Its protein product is CASSRGTSGSRTGELFF.

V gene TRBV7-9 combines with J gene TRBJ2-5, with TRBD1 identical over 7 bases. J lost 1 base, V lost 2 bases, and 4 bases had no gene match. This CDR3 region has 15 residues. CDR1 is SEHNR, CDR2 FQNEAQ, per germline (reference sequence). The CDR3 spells CASSLRGTVQETQYF. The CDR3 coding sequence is TGTGCCAGCAGCTTAAGGGGGACAGTCCAAGAGACCCAGTACTTC. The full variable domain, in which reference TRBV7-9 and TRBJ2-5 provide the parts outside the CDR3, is DTGVSQNPRHKITKRGQNVTFRCDPISEHNRLYWYRQTLGQGPEFLTYFQNEAQLEKSRLLSDRFSAERPKGSFSTLEIQRTEQGDSAMYLCASSLRGTVQETQYFGPGTRLLVL.

DNA for the CDR3: TGTGCCAGCTCACCTTCCGAGGGAAGTGAAACGTACTTC. Translation gives CASSPSEGSETYF. This chain uses TRBV18 with TRBJ2-4; TRBD2 is a possible D gene (5 bases). CDR1 is KGHSH, CDR2 LQKENI, per germline. V was shortened by 3 bases and J by 15 bases, with 18 bases between the two germline ends. The CDR3 is 13 residues long.

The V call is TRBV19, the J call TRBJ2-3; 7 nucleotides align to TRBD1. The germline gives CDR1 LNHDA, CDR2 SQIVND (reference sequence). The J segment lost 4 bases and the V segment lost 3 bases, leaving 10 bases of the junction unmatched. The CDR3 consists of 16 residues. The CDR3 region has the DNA TGTGCCAGTAGTATTCCCCCTGGCCAGGGGGCAGATACGCAGTATTTT. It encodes CASSIPPGQGADTQYF.

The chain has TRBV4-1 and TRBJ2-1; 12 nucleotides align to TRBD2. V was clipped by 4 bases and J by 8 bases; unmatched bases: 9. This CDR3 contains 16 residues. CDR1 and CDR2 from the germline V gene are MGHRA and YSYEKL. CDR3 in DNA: TGCGCCAGCAGCCCGTCGACTAGCGGGAGTTGGGATGAGCAGTTCTTC. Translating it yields CASSPSTSGSWDEQFF.

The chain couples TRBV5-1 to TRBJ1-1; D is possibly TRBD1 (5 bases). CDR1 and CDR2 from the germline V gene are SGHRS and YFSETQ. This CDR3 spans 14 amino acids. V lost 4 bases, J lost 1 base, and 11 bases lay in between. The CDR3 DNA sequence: TGCGCCAGCAGCCAATGGGGCTCGAACACTGAAGCTTTCTTT. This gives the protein CASSQWGSNTEAFF.

The DNA of the CDR3 is TGCGCCAGCAGCTTGGATGGGGGAGGTCAGCCCCAGCATTTT. It translates to CASSLDGGGQPQHF. V usage is TRBV5-1 and J usage is TRBJ1-5; D is perhaps TRBD1 (5 bases). The CDR3 covers 14 residues. V dropped 0 bases and J dropped 6 bases, with 10 bases sitting between them. Germline lookup yields CDR1 SGHRS and CDR2 YFSETQ.

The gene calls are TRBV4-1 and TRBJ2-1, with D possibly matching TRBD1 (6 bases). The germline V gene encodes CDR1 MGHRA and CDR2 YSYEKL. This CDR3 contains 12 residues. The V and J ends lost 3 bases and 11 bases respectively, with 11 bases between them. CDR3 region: CASSHMWDKQFF. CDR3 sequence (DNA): TGCGCCAGCAGCCATATGTGGGACAAGCAGTTCTTC.

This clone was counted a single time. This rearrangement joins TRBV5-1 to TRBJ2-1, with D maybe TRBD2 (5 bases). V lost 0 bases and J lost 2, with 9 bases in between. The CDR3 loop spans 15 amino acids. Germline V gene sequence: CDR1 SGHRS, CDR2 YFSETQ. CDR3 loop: CASSLGGNPYNEQFF. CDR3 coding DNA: TGCGCCAGCAGCTTGGGAGGGAACCCCTACAATGAGCAGTTCTTC.